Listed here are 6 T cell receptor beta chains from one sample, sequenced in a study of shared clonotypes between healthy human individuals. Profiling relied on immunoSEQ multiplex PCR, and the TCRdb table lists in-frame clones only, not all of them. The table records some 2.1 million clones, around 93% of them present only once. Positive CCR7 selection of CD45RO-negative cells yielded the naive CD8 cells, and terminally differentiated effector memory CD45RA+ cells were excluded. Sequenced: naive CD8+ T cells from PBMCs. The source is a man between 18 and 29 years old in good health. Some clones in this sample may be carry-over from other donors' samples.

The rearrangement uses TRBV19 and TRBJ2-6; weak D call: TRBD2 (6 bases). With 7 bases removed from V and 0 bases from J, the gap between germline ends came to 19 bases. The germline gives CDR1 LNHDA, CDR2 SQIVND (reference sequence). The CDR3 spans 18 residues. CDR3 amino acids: CASTDYSLTLSGANVLTF. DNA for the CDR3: TGTGCCAGTACGGACTATTCCCTTACTCTCTCTGGGGCCAACGTCCTGACTTTC.

The CDR3 DNA sequence: TGTGCCAGCAGTTTAATGATCTCCAACACTGAAGCTTTCTTT. Its translation: CASSLMISNTEAFF. This chain uses TRBV27 with TRBJ1-1; no clear D. The germline CDR1 and CDR2 sequences are MNHEY and SMNVEV (reference sequence). CDR3 length: 14 residues. Trimming left V 2 bases short and J 2 bases short, with 9 bases between.

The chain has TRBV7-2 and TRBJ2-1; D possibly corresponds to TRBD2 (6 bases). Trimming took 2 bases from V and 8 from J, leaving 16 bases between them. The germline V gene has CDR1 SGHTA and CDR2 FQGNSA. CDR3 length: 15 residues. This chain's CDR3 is CASSLLTGVAHEQFF. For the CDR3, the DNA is TGTGCCAGCAGCTTACTAACGGGAGTCGCCCATGAGCAGTTCTTC.

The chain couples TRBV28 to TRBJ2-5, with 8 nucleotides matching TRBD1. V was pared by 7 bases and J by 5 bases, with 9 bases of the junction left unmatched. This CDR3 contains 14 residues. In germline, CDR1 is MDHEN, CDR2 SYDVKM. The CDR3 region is CASTDRGLGETQYF. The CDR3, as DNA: TGTGCCAGCACAGACAGGGGATTAGGGGAGACCCAGTACTTC.

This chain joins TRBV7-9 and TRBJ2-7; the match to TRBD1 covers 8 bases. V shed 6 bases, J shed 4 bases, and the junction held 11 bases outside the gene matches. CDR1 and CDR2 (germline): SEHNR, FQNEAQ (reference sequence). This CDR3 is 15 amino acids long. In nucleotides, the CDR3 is TGTGCCAGCAGACCTACACCGGGACAGGTGTACGAGCAGTACTTC. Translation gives CASRPTPGQVYEQYF.

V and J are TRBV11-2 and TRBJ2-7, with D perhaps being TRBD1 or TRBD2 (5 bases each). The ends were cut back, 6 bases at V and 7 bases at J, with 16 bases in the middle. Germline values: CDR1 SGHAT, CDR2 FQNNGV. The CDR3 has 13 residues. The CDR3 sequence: CASRTRGEGEQYF. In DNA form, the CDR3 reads TGTGCCAGCAGGACCCGGGGCGAAGGGGAGCAGTACTTC.